This T cell receptor beta chain stems from a study of T cells after yellow fever vaccination. TCRdb independently ran MiXCR on the 5' RACE reads; one entry per CDR3 protein. The sample includes about 340,000 distinct CDR3 sequences, under 15% of them seen just once. With 7 bases clipped from V and 0 bases from J, the junction kept 3 bases outside the gene matches. The germline V gene has CDR1 ENHRY and CDR2 SYGVKD. This CDR3 spans 14 amino acids. This clonotype was picked up a small number of times. What it recognizes is unknown. The study's findings and limits: Abundant clonotypes from the bulk population could get into FACS-sorted repertoires as contaminants. Reappearing after the booster were most of the clones from primary vaccination (roughly 96% CD4, about 87% CD8).

Source: CD4+ T cells sorted from PBMCs, taken 15 days after the yellow fever booster vaccination. The rearrangement joins TRBV10-3 to TRBJ2-3, with TRBD1 matching 8 bases. This TCR was sampled from a man younger than 30 who received the YFV17D yellow fever vaccine. CDR3 in DNA: TGTGCCATCACGGACAGGGAAAGCACAGATACGCAGTATTTT. This translates into CAITDRESTDTQYF.